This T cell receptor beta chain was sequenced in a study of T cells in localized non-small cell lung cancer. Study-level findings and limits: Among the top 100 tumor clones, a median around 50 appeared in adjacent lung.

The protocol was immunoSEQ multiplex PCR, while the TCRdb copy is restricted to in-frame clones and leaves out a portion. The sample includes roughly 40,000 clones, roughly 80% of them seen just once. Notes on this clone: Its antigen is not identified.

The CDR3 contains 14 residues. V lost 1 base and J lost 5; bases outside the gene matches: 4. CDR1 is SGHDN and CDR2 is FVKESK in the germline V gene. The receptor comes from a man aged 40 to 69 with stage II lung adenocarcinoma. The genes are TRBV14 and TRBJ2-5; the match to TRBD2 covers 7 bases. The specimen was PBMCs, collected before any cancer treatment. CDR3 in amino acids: CASSQAGLRETQYF. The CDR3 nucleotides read TGTGCCAGCAGCCAAGCGGGACTAAGGGAGACCCAGTACTTC.